This T cell receptor beta chain was found in a study of cytomegalovirus exposure and HLA in healthy donors (dated by TCRdb to the late 2010s). At the level of the whole study: In an earlier analysis of approximately 500 of the donors, 276 Gb of sequence data and 117 million unique TCR beta sequences from 180 million or so T cells were reported. Roughly 300 gigabases of sequencing data and roughly 80 million unique TCR sequences made up an early release that covered approximately 650 HLA-typed donors. Of the roughly 400 genotyped donors, approximately 80% fell in the genetic ancestry cluster associated with self-reported Caucasian donors. The study aimed to test whether cataloging public T cell receptors could reveal signatures of past pathogen exposure. The study used immunosequencing to profile the T cell repertoires of approximately 630 subjects and linked those repertoires to cytomegalovirus serostatus. Besides the first cohort of more than 650 subjects, a separate validation cohort made up of over a hundred different subjects was used. The study combined high-throughput TCR immunosequencing, statistical association of individual TCRs with disease status, and machine learning to predict cytomegalovirus infection status. A later analysis re-examined previously published TCR beta repertoires from hundreds of donors and added high-resolution HLA genotyping to investigate patterns of TCR occurrence. In the later analysis, no new phenotypic data were used to find candidate immune exposures; instead, reliance was placed on TCR beta sequences and their occurrence across donors. To decide whether each TCR beta V gene segment behaved as functional or pseudogenic, an earlier analysis of some 600 of the donors relied on high-throughput TCR beta sequencing. Alongside the repertoire data, information on donor age, sex, ethnicity and CMV serostatus was compiled. Genome-wide SNP genotypes for about 60% of the roughly 700 donors were used in a later genetic analysis, which treated that subset as a discovery cohort. All discovery cohort repertoires had been generated using a single sequencing platform. HLA typing included class I and class II loci at four-digit resolution. Typing coverage varied by locus: roughly 629-630 donors for A, B, C, DRB1 and DQB1; some 520 for DQA1; over 600 for DPA1; 450 to 480 for DPB1. Several DR-DQ haplotypes were handled as single units for association and clustering, since linkage in the cohort was strong. Across approximately 400 genotyped donors of the cohort, an average of roughly 200,000 unique TCR beta nucleotide sequences per donor were sequenced, and approximately 17% of those sequences were non-productive. Findings and caveats that apply to the study as a whole: In vitro tests confirmed that three of the cytomegalovirus-associated TCR beta chains recognize cytomegalovirus antigens. A cluster of highly shared sequence variants was judged likely to be a technical artifact of the sequencing pipeline. When HLA alleles, especially DR and DQ, strongly co-occurred, attributing TCR associations to individual alleles was difficult. According to a later analysis, parvovirus B19, influenza, CMV and Epstein-Barr virus appeared linked to several top co-occurrence clusters. Most TCR sequences were observed very rarely across donors, whereas some public TCRs were present in many individuals. Because counts were too low, some 16 rarely observed V segments, including chromosome 9 orphons, were excluded from the earlier analysis of around 640 of the donors. A later genetic analysis reported fewer N-insertions in productive TCRs among donors in an Asian-associated ancestry cluster than the roughly 670-donor mean. A later analysis found that HLA-associated TCR beta chains were more clonally expanded and had lower generation probabilities than equally common non-associated chains. It was suggested by the authors that the approach could potentially be generalized to other disease states and immunological phenotypes. In the study, around 160 TCR beta chains were listed as associated with cytomegalovirus. In this cohort, only TCR beta chains were sequenced, and detectable features were limited by the absence of alpha or paired-chain data. Roughly uniform sequencing depth across donors was assumed in presence/absence analyses, although this assumption may not hold. An association between a missense DCLRE1C variant and V-gene and J-gene trimming of TCR beta chains was found in a later genetic analysis and replicated in an independent cohort. Cytomegalovirus status was reported to be diagnosed by the classifier with high specificity and sensitivity in both the original and validation cohorts. At a false discovery rate of 0.05, a later analysis linked some 17,000 TCR beta sequences to specific HLA alleles. According to a later analysis, most CMV-associated TCR beta chains appeared to be HLA-restricted, and the HLA associations seemed to be driven largely by CMV exposure. Because some donors lacked HLA typing at each locus, the association tests relied only on the typed subset. Correlated functional status among segregating V segments might reflect linkage disequilibrium, but an unknown experimental factor could not be ruled out. A further reported finding was that TCR beta sequences accurately predicted the HLA-A and HLA-B alleles for most subjects in the first cohort. A later analysis found that TCR association rates varied across HLA loci, with DRB1 alleles showing the most associated TCRs and HLA-C alleles the fewest. CMV serostatus was the only immune exposure information available for the cohort. In an earlier analysis of 500 to 650 of the donors, most TCR beta V segments appeared in productive rearrangements about 87% or about 30% of the time, broadly matching IMGT annotations.

The cohort consisted of 650 to 700 healthy bone marrow donors. Cohort members were all nominally healthy when sampled, although unrecorded immune exposures were likely present. CMV serostatus was positive for more than 250 and negative for about half of the roughly 670 cohort members, and was not recorded for this donor. A peripheral blood sample was provided by each donor, and peripheral blood mononuclear cells were used for TCR beta sequencing. Genomic DNA extraction from the blood cell samples was performed with the Qiagen DNeasy Blood Extraction Kit. Details on this clone: It has no known antigen specificity. No qualities accompany the bases; no much larger clone lies one base away.

Libraries came from the immunoSEQ multiplex PCR assay. For the multiplex PCR, a mixture combining 60 forward primers for TCR Vbeta segments and 13 reverse primers for TCR Jbeta segments was used. Amplification of the CDR3 region of rearranged TCR beta genes was performed with a multiplex PCR assay on genomic DNA. The amplified TCR beta libraries were sequenced on the Illumina HiSeq System as 87-base-pair reads. In the paper's pipeline: A later analysis counted approximately 74 million unique TCR beta chains across the 666 repertoires, and 9.5 million to 11 million of these chains were shared by at least two donors. Raw reads were error-corrected and collapsed into unique sequences with a nearest-neighbor algorithm that merged closely related sequences to remove PCR and sequencing errors. CDR3 sequences were aligned to IMGT reference sequences to assign V, D and J gene segments. For a sequence to be retained, a match of at least six nucleotides to both a V gene segment and a J gene segment was required. Rearrangements were called productive when the CDR3 lacked stop codons and stayed in frame with V and J; all others were non-productive. CDR3 was defined by IMGT convention, running from the second conserved V-encoded cysteine to the conserved J-encoded phenylalanine. The earlier analysis of 500 to 750 of the donors excluded any sequence lacking an unambiguous match to a single V gene segment. An earlier analysis of about 600 of the donors called V segments functional above 56.7% productive rearrangements and segregating when the between-donor standard deviation exceeded 5%. A statistical classification framework was built for diagnosing cytomegalovirus status from the catalog of TCR beta chain sequences. V and J gene assignment, in a later analysis, came from comparing TCR nucleotide sequences with IMGT/GENE-DB human TR gene sequences. Using the TCRdist pipeline, a later analysis assigned CDR3 sequences along with most-parsimonious VDJ recombination scenarios. In a later analysis, each TCR beta chain was defined by its CDR3 amino acid sequence together with its V-gene family, and reads lacking a unique V-gene family were excluded. A later analysis removed 550 to 650 highly shared, low-generation-probability nucleotide sequences to deal with suspected cross-contamination and a sequencing artifact. In a later analysis, a clonal expansion index was calculated for each public chain from normalized within-repertoire ranks of inferred template counts. Generation probabilities in a later analysis came from a VDJ recombination model fitted to out-of-frame rearrangements, and those results were checked against IGoR. In a later analysis, TCR-TCR, TCR-HLA and TCR-CMV co-occurrence was scored with hypergeometric tests, and a repertoire-size bias correction was applied to TCR pairs. False discovery rates were estimated in a later analysis by permuting HLA or CMV assignments 20 times. In a later analysis, co-occurring TCRs were grouped using DBSCAN, and TCRdist sequence similarity was added for clustering within HLA-allele-positive subsets. Repertoires with fewer than 30,000 or more than 120,000 public chains, plus five repertoires with anomalous nucleotide sharing, were excluded from co-occurrence clustering. TCRdb retrieved this table from immuneACCESS and kept in-frame rearrangements only. Not all clones are present; in checked studies, unresolved V genes account for under half, and no reason is known for the remainder. Clonal size and the V and J genes are those of that table, whereas D and trimming came from the DNA. This sample gives about 91,000 clones in total; 64% of them show up just once. The ten most abundant clones make up about 2.3% of the sample.

The TCR comes from a human donor in good health. Sequencing input: PBMCs.

The CDR3 protein is CAITDSSGVTTGELFF. The DNA reads TGTGCCATCACCGACTCTAGCGGGGTAACCACCGGGGAGCTGTTTTTT. The chain employs TRBV10-3 and TRBJ2-2; 9 junctional bases match TRBD2. The CDR3, cysteine through phenylalanine, is 16 amino acids long. Only the CDR3 region is kept as DNA, spanning 48 bases read in frame from base 1. Trimming accounts for 7 bases at V and 4 bases at J, while the number of junction bases matched to no gene is 10. The germline V gene supplies CDR1 ENHRY and CDR2 SYGVKD.